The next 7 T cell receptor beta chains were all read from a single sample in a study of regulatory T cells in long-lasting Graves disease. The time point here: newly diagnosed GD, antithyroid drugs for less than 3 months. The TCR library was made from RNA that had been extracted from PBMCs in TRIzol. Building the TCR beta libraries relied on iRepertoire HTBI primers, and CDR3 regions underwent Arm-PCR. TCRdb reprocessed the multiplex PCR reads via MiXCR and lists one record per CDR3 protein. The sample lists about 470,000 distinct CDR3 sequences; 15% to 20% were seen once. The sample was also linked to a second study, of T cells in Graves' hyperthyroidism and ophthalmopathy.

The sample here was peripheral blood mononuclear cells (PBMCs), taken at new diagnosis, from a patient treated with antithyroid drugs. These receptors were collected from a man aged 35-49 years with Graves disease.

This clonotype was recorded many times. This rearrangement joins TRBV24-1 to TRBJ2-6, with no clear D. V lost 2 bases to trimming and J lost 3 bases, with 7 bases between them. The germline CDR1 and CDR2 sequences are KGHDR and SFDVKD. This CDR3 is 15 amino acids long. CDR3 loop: CATSDSRNGANVLTF. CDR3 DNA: TGTGCCACCAGTGATTCACGGAATGGGGCCAACGTCCTGACTTTC.

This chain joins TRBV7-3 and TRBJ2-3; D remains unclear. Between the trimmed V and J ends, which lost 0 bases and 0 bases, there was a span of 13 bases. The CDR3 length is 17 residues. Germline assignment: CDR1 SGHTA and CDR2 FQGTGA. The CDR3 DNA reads TGTGCCAGCAGCTTAACAGCCAGCCTTACTAGCACAGATACGCAGTATTTT. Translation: CASSLTASLTSTDTQYF.

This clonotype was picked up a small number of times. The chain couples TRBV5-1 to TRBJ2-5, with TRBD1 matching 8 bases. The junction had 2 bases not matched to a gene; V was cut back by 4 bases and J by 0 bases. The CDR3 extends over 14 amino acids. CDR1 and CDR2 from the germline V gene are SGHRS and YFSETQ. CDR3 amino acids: CASSMTGDQETQYF. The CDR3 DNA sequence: TGCGCCAGCAGCATGACAGGGGACCAAGAGACCCAGTACTTC.

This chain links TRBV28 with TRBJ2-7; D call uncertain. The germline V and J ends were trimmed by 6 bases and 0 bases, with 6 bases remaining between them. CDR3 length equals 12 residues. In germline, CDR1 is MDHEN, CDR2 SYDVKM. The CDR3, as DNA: TGTGCCAGCAGGGGGATCTCCTACGAGCAGTACTTC. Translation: CASRGISYEQYF. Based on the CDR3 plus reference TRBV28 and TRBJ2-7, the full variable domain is DVKVTQSSRYLVKRTGEKVFLECVQDMDHENMFWYRQDPGLGLRLIYFSYDVKMKEKGDIPEGYSVSREKKERFSLILESASTNQTSMYLCASRGISYEQYFGPGTRLTVT.

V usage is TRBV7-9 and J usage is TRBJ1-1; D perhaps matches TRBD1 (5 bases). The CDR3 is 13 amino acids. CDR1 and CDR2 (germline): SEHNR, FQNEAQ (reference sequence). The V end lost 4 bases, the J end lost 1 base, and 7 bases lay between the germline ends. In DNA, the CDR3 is TGTGCCAGCAGCTCGAGGGGGAACACTGAAGCTTTCTTT. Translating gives CASSSRGNTEAFF.

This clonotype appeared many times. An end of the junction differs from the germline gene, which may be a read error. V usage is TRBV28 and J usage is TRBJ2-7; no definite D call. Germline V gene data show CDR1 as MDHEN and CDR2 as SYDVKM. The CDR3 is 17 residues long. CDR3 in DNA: TGTGCCAGCAGTTTTAAGAGGATGTCCGGCATTGGATACGAGCAGTGCTTC. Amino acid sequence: CASSFKRMSGIGYEQCF.

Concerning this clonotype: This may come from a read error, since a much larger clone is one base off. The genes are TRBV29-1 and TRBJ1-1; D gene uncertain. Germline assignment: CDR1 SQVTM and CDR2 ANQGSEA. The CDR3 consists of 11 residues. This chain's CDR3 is CSVKKNTEALF. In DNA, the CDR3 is TGCAGCGTTAAGAAGAACACTGAAGCTTTATTT.